Below, 2 T cell receptor beta chains from the same sample are listed, as sequenced in a study of neurological immune-mediated disorders. As for time point: longitudinal time-point 3. TCRdb re-called the 5' RACE reads through MiXCR, storing one row per CDR3 protein. The sample shows around 97,000 distinct CDR3 sequences, 10% to 13% of them seen only once. The sequencing input was PBMCs. These receptors all come from a female donor with HTLV-1-associated myelopathy (HAM/TSP).

This clonotype was detected many times. This chain links TRBV7-2 with TRBJ2-6; possible D gene TRBD2, 6 bases. The CDR3 runs 18 residues. Trimming cost V 1 base and J 4 bases, with 17 bases left between them. Germline CDR1 and CDR2: SGHTA and FQGNSA. CDR3 sequence (DNA): TGTGCCAGCAGCTTAGAGCCCAGGAGGGCTCCCGGGGCCAACGTCCTGACTTTC. Translating gives CASSLEPRRAPGANVLTF. The complete variable domain, with remaining parts taken from reference TRBV7-2 and TRBJ2-6, reads GAGVSQSPSNKVTEKGKDVELRCDPISGHTALYWYRQSLGQGLEFLIYFQGNSAPDKSGLPSDRFSAERTGGSVSTLTIQRTQQEDSAVYLCASSLEPRRAPGANVLTFGAGSRLTVL.

Details on this clonotype: A much larger clonotype is one base distant, so this may be a read error. J is TRBJ1-6 and V is TRBV2; D is uncertain. The CDR3 has 15 amino acids. The germline CDR1 and CDR2 sequences are SNHLY and FYNNEI. The CDR3 sequence: CASTPRSSYNSPLYF. The CDR3 DNA reads as TGTGCCAGCACCCCGAGAAGCTCCTATAATTCACCCCTCTACTTT.